What follows are 4 T cell receptor beta chains derived from one specimen sequenced in a study of T cell responses to AZD1222 COVID-19 vaccine. Assay: immunoSEQ multiplex PCR; the TCRdb copy retains only in-frame clones and omits some. The data contain 150,000 or so clones, approximately 89% of them seen just once; the ten biggest clones take up around 5%. Sequencing was performed on peripheral blood, taken on day 0 of AZD1222 vaccination. All receptors derive from an adult in good health.

The chain links TRBV13 to TRBJ2-2; the D is unclear. Trimming took 2 bases from V and 4 from J, leaving 5 bases between them. CDR1 and CDR2 (germline): PRHDT, FYEKMQ (reference sequence). The CDR3 covers 13 residues. CDR3 sequence: CASSLWGTGELFF. Written as DNA, the CDR3 is TGTGCCAGCAGCTTATGGGGCACCGGGGAGCTGTTTTTT.

The rearrangement links TRBV7-8 to TRBJ1-1, with D tentatively TRBD1 (6 bases). CDR1 is SGHVS, CDR2 FQNEAQ, per germline. This CDR3 spans 14 amino acids. V lost 6 bases and J lost 5, with 16 bases in between. The CDR3 DNA reads TGTGCCAGCAGACCGGGACACTGGGGGACTGAAGCTTTCTTT. Residues: CASRPGHWGTEAFF.

This chain connects TRBV5-1 to TRBJ2-1, with 7 bases identical to TRBD2. CDR3 length equals 16 residues. J lost 6 bases, V lost 0 bases, and 9 bases had no gene match. The germline CDR1 and CDR2 sequences are SGHRS and YFSETQ. The CDR3 nucleotides are TGCGCCAGCAGCTTGGAACGACTAGCCGGGAGCAATGAGCAGTTCTTC. It yields the protein CASSLERLAGSNEQFF. The variable domain in full, with the rest retrieved from reference TRBV5-1 and TRBJ2-1, is KAGVTQTPRYLIKTRGQQVTLSCSPISGHRSVSWYQQTPGQGLQFLFEYFSETQRNKGNFPGRFSGRQFSNSRSEMNVSTLELGDSALYLCASSLERLAGSNEQFFGPGTRLTVL.

The gene calls are TRBV11-2 and TRBJ2-7; 8 nucleotides align to TRBD2. CDR3 length: 17 residues. Losses at the gene ends were 2 bases for V and 5 bases for J; bases not matched to a gene: 14. Per germline, CDR1 SGHAT and CDR2 FQNNGV. The CDR3 is CASSLRRGGLDTHEQYF. The DNA for the CDR3 is TGTGCCAGCAGCTTACGCCGAGGGGGACTAGACACCCACGAGCAGTACTTC. Filled out from reference TRBV11-2 and TRBJ2-7, the complete variable domain reads EAGVAQSPRYKIIEKRQSVAFWCNPISGHATLYWYQQILGQGPKLLIQFQNNGVVDDSQLPKDRFSAERLKGVDSTLKIQPAKLEDSAVYLCASSLRRGGLDTHEQYFGPGTRLTVT.